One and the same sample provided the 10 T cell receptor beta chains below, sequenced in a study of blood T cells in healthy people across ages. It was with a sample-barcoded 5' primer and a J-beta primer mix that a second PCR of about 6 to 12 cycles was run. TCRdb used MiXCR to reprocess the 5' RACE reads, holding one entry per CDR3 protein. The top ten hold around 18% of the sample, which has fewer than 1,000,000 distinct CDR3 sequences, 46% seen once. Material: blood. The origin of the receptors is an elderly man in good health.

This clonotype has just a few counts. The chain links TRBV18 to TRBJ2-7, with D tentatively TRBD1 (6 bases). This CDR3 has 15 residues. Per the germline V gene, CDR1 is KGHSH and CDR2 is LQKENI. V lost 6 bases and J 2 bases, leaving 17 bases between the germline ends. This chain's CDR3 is CASSLGQRGTYEQYF. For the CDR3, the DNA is TGTGCCAGCTCCCTCGGACAGCGAGGAACCTACGAGCAGTACTTC. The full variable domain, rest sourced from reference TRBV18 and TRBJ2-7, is NAGVMQNPRHLVRRRGQEARLRCSPMKGHSHVYWYRQLPEEGLKFMVYLQKENIIDESGMPKERFSAEFPKEGPSILRIQQVVRGDSAAYFCASSLGQRGTYEQYFGPGTRLTVT.

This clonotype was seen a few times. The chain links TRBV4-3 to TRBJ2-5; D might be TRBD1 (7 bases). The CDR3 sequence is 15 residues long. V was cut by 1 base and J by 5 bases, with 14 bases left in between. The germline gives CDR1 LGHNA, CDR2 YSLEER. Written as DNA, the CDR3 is TGCGCCAGCAGCCAAGGGGGGGACAGTGGGGAGACCCAGTACTTC. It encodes CASSQGGDSGETQYF.

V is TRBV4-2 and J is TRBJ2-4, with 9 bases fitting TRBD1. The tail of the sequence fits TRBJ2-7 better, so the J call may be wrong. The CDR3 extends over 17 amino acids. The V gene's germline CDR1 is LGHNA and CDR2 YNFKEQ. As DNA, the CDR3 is TGTGCCAGCAGCCAAGATCCGGGACAGGGCTTCGGCTACGAGCAGTACTTC. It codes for CASSQDPGQGFGYEQYF.

In DNA form, the CDR3 reads TGCAGCGACACCGGAGGGGCGGGGGAGACCCAGTACTTC. It encodes CSDTGGAGETQYF. This sequence joins TRBV29-1 and TRBJ2-5; tentative D call: TRBD2 (6 bases). CDR1 SQVTM and CDR2 ANQGSEA come from the germline V gene. Trimming stripped 7 bases from V and 5 bases from J, with 17 bases between. The CDR3 loop spans 13 amino acids.

CDR3 residues: CSAETSGTSEQYF. CDR3 DNA sequence: TGCAGTGCAGAGACTAGCGGGACCTCGGAGCAGTACTTC. The chain couples TRBV20-1 to TRBJ2-4; TRBD2 agrees at 11 bases. V shed 6 bases, J shed 13 bases, and the junction held 11 bases outside the gene matches. This CDR3 has 13 residues. The V gene's germline CDR1 is DFQATT and CDR2 SNEGSKA (reference sequence).

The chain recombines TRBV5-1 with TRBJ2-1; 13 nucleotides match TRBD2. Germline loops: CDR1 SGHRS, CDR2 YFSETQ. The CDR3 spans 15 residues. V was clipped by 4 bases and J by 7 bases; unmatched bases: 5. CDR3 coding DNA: TGCGCCAGCAGCAAACTAGCGGGAGGGCCGAATGAGCAGTTCTTC. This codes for CASSKLAGGPNEQFF.

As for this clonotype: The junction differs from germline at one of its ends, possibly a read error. CDR3 bases: TGCGTCATCAGTGCAGGACAGGGCGGCTTCTACAATGAGCAGTTCTTC. Translation: CVISAGQGGFYNEQFF. The chain recombines TRBV10-3 with TRBJ2-1; the match to TRBD1 covers 8 bases. The CDR3 consists of 16 residues. CDR1 is ENHRY, CDR2 SYGVKD, per germline.

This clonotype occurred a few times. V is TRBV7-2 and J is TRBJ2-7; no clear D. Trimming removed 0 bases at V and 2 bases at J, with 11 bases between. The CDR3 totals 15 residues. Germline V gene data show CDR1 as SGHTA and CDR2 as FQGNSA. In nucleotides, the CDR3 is TGTGCCAGCAGCTTAGCAGGGAATGGGGCCTACGAGCAGTACTTC. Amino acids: CASSLAGNGAYEQYF. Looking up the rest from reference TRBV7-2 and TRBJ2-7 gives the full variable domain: GAGVSQSPSNKVTEKGKDVELRCDPISGHTALYWYRQSLGQGLEFLIYFQGNSAPDKSGLPSDRFSAERTGGSVSTLTIQRTQQEDSAVYLCASSLAGNGAYEQYFGPGTRLTVT.

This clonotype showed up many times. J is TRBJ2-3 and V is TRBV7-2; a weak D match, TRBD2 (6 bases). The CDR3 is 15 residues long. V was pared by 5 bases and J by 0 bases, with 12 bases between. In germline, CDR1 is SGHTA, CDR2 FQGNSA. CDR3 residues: CASSNGLTSTDTQYF. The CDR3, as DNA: TGTGCCAGCAGCAACGGACTAACTAGCACAGATACGCAGTATTTT.

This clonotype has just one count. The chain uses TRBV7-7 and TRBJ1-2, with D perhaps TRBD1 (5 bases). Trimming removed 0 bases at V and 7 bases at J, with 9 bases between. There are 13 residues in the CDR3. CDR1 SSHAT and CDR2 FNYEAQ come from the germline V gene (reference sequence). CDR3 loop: CASSLAGDSGYTF. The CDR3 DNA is TGTGCCAGCAGCTTAGCAGGGGACTCTGGCTACACCTTC. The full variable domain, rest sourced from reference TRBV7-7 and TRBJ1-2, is GAGVSQSPRYKVTKRGQDVTLRCDPISSHATLYWYQQALGQGPEFLTYFNYEAQPDKSGLPSDRFSAERPEGSISTLTIQRTEQRDSAMYRCASSLAGDSGYTFGSGTRLTVV.